The TCR beta chain under discussion was sequenced for a study of identical twins. Germline assignment: CDR1 DFQATT and CDR2 SNEGSKA (reference sequence). V was pared by 5 bases and J by 2 bases, with 15 bases between. The length of the CDR3 is 15 residues. On this clonotype: The antigen is not known.

Regarding the study as a whole: Out-of-frame alpha sequences common to twins were enriched for low generation probability.

TCRdb re-analysed the 5' RACE reads in MiXCR, keeping a single row per CDR3 protein. This sample has fewer than 550,000 distinct CDR3 sequences, with approximately 16% found just once. In addition, the sample was reused for a study of yellow fever vaccine responses in identical twins.

Sequencing was done on a sample of CD4+ T cells sorted from blood. The clonotype originates from a woman aged 18-29 years in good health. The chain is built from TRBV20-1 and TRBJ1-4; D not certain. CDR3 bases: TGCAGTGCTGGATCCGGCCCCCTGACTAATGAAAAACTGTTTTTT. Its translation is CSAGSGPLTNEKLFF.